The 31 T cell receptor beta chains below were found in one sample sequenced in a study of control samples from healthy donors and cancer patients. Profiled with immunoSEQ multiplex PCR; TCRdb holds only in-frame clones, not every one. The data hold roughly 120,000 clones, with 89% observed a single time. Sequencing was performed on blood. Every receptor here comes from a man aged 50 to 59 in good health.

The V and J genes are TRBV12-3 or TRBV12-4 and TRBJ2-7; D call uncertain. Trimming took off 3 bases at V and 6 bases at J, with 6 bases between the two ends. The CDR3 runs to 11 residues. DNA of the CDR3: TGTGCCAGCAGTTTCCTTGGCGAGCAGTACTTC. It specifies CASSFLGEQYF.

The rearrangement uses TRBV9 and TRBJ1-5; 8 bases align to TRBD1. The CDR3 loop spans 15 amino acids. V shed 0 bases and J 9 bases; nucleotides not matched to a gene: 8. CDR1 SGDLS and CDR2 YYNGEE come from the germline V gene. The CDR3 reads CASSVGAGGDGPQHF. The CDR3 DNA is TGTGCCAGCAGCGTAGGGGCAGGGGGCGATGGGCCCCAGCATTTT. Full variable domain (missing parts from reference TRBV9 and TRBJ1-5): DSGVTQTPKHLITATGQRVTLRCSPRSGDLSVYWYQQSLDQGLQFLIQYYNGEERAKGNILERFSAQQFPDLHSELNLSSLELGDSALYFCASSVGAGGDGPQHFGDGTRLSIL.

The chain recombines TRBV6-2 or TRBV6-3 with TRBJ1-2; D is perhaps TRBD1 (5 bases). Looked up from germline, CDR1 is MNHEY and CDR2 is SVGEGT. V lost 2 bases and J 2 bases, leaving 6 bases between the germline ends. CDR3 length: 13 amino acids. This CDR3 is CASSYGQNYGYTF. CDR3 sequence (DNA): TGTGCCAGCAGTTACGGACAAAACTATGGCTACACCTTC.

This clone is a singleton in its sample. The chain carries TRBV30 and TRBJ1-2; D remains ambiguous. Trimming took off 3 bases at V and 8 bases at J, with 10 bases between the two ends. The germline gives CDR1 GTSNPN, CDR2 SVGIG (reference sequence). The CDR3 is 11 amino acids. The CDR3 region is CAWRTRKGYTF. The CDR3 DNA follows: TGTGCCTGGAGGACGAGGAAAGGCTACACCTTC.

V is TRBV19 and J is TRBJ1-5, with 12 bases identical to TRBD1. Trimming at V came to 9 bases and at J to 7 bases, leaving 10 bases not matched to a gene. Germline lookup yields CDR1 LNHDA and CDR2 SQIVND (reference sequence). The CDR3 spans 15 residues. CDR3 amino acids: CASRDRGRVGQPQHF. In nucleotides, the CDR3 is TGTGCCAGCCGGGACAGGGGGCGAGTGGGGCAGCCCCAGCATTTT. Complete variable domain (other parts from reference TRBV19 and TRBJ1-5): DGGITQSPKYLFRKEGQNVTLSCEQNLNHDAMYWYRQDPGQGLRLIYYSQIVNDFQKGDIAEGYSVSREKKESFPLTVTSAQKNPTAFYLCASRDRGRVGQPQHFGDGTRLSIL.

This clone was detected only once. The CDR3 protein is CASSYRTGNTEAFF. DNA of the CDR3: TGTGCCAGCAGTTACCGGACAGGGAACACTGAAGCTTTCTTT. This chain links TRBV6-5 with TRBJ1-1; 7 bases are a match to TRBD1. The CDR3 has 14 amino acids. Germline CDR1 is MNHEY and CDR2 is SVGAGI. Trimming removed 2 bases from V and 1 base from J; junction bases left unmatched: 1.

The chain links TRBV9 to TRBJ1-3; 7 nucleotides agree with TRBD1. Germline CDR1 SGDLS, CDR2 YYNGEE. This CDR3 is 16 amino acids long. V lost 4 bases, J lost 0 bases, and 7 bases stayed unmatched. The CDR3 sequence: CASSLGDSLSGNTIYF. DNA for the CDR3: TGTGCCAGCAGCCTCGGGGACAGCCTCTCTGGAAACACCATATATTTT.

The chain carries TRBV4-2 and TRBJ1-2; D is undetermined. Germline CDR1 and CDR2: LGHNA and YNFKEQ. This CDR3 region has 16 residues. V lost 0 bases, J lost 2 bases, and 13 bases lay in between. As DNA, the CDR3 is TGTGCCAGCAGCCAAGATCGATGGGAACAAAACTATGGCTACACCTTC. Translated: CASSQDRWEQNYGYTF.

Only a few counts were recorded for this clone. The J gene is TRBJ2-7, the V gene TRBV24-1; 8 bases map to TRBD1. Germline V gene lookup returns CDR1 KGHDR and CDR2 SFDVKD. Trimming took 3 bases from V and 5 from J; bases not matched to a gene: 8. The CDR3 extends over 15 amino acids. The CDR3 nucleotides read TGTGCCACCAGTGATACCAGGACAGGGCCCCACGAGCAGTACTTC. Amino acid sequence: CATSDTRTGPHEQYF.

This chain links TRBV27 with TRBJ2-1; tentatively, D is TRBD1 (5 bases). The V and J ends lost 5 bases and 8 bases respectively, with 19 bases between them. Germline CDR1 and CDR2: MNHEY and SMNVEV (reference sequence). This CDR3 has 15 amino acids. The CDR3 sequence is CASSLLNARVDEQFF. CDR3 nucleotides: TGTGCCAGCAGTCTACTCAACGCCAGGGTTGATGAGCAGTTCTTC.

Here the CDR3 reads CASRIGNTIYF. The DNA for the CDR3 is TGTGCCAGCCGGATTGGAAACACCATATATTTT. The rearrangement uses TRBV19 and TRBJ1-3; no firm D call. Germline CDR1 reads LNHDA; CDR2 reads SQIVND (reference sequence). The CDR3 is 11 residues long. The V end lost 9 bases, the J end lost 3 bases, and 6 bases lay between the germline ends.

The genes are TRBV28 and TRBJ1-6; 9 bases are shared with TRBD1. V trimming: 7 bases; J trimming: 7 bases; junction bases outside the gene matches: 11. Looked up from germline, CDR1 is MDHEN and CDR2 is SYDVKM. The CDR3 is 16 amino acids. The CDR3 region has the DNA TGTGCCAGCATCCCCTCCCTCGGGACAGGGAATTCACCCCTCCACTTT. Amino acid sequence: CASIPSLGTGNSPLHF.

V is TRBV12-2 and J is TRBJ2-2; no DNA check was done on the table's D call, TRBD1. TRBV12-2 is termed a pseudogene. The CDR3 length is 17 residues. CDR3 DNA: TGTGCAAGTCGCTTAGTGGGGACAGGGAAGAACACCGGGGAGCTGTTTTTT. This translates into CASRLVGTGKNTGELFF.

The CDR3 DNA is TGTGCCTGGAATGTACAGGGGCTTAGGAACACTGAAGCTTTCTTT. The encoded protein is CAWNVQGLRNTEAFF. The chain couples TRBV30 to TRBJ1-1; 7 nucleotides match TRBD1. This CDR3 comprises 15 residues. The ends lost 4 bases at V and 1 base at J; junction bases unmatched: 9. Germline V gene lookup returns CDR1 GTSNPN and CDR2 SVGIG (reference sequence).

In DNA, the CDR3 is TGTGCCAGCAGCCGTGGTTCCCCGGCAACTTCCTACGAGCAGTACTTC. Its protein is CASSRGSPATSYEQYF. The genes are TRBV5-4 and TRBJ2-7; the D is unclear. V was trimmed by 4 bases and J by 1 base, leaving 18 bases between them. The CDR3 runs to 16 residues. Germline assignment: CDR1 SGHNT and CDR2 YYREEE (reference sequence). The full variable domain, rest sourced from reference TRBV5-4 and TRBJ2-7, is ETGVTQSPTHLIKTRGQQVTLRCSSQSGHNTVSWYQQALGQGPQFIFQYYREEENGRGNFPPRFSGLQFPNYSSELNVNALELDDSALYLCASSRGSPATSYEQYFGPGTRLTVT.

The DNA of the CDR3 is TGTGCCAGCAGTTACCGGACAGGGGAGTCTGACACTGAAGCTTTCTTT. Translation gives CASSYRTGESDTEAFF. V and J are TRBV27 and TRBJ1-1; 9 nucleotides align to TRBD1. Germline assignment: CDR1 MNHEY and CDR2 SMNVEV (reference sequence). The CDR3 totals 16 residues. Trimming at V came to 4 bases and at J to 3 bases, leaving 9 bases not matched to a gene.

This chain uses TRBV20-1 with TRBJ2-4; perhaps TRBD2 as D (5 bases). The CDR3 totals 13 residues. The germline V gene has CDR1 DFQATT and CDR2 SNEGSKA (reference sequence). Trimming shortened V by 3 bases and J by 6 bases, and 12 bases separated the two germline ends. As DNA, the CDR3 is TGCAGTGCTAGTCTACTAGAGGTAAACATTCAGTACTTC. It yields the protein CSASLLEVNIQYF.

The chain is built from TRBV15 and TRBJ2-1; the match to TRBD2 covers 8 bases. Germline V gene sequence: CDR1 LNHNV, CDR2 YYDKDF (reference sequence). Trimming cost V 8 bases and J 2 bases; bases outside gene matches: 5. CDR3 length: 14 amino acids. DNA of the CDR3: TGTGCCACCCGCCGGGGGGGGGCCTACAATGAGCAGTTCTTC. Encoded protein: CATRRGGAYNEQFF.

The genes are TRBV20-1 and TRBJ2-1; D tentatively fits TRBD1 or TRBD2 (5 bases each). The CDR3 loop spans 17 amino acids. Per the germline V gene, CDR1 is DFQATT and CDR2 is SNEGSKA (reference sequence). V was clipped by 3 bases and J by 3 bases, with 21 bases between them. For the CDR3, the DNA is TGCAGTGCTAGTCGGCCCGGGACCTCTGTAAACTACAATGAGCAGTTCTTC. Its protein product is CSASRPGTSVNYNEQFF.

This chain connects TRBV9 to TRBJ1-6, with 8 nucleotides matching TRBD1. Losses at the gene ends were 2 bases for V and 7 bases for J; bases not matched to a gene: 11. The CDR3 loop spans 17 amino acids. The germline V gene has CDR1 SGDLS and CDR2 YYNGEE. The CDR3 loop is CASSVNPIRGHNSPLHF. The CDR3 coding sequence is TGTGCCAGCAGCGTGAACCCGATCAGGGGGCACAATTCACCCCTCCACTTT.

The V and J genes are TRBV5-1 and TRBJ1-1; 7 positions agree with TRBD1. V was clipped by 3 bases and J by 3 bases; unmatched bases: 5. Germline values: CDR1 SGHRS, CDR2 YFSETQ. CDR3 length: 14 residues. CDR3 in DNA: TGCGCCAGCAGCTGGAGGGACAGCTACACTGAAGCTTTCTTT. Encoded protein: CASSWRDSYTEAFF.

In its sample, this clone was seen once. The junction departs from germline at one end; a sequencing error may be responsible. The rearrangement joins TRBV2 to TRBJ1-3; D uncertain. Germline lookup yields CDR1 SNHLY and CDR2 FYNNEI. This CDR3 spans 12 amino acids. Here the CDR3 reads CASSPTGNTIYF. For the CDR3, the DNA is TGTGCCAGCAGTCCTACTGGGAACACCATATATTTT.

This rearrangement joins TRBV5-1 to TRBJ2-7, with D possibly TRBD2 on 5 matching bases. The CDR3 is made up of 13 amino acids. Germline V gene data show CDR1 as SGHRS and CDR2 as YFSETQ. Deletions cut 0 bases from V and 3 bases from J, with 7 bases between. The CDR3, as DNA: TGCGCCAGCAGCTTGGCCGCGGGCTACGAGCAGTACTTC. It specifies CASSLAAGYEQYF.

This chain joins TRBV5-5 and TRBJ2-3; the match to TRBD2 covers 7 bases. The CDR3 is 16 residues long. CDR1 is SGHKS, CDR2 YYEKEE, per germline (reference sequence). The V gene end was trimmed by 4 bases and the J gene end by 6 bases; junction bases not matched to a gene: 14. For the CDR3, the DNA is TGTGCCAGCAGCCGAATTGGACTAGAGGATTGGGATACGCAGTATTTT. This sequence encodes CASSRIGLEDWDTQYF.

CDR3 loop: CASSPYTSHATSRTYEQYF. Here the CDR3 DNA reads TGCGCCAGCAGCCCCTACACCTCGCACGCTACTTCTCGGACCTACGAGCAGTACTTC. J is TRBJ2-7 and V is TRBV5-1; D unresolved. Germline V gene sequence: CDR1 SGHRS, CDR2 YFSETQ. The CDR3 has 19 amino acids. Deletions cut 4 bases from V and 2 bases from J, with 28 bases between.

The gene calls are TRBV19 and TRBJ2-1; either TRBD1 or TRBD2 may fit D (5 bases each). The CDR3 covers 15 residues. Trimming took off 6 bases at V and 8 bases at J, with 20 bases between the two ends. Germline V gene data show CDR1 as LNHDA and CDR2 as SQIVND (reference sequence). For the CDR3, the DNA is TGTGCCAGTAGCCAAGGACGGGGCCCAATGGATGAGCAGTTCTTC. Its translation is CASSQGRGPMDEQFF.

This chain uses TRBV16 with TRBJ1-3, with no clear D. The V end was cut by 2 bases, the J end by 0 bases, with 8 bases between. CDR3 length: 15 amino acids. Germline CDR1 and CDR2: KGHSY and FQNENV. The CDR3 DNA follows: TGTGCCAGCAGCCAACGCGGGAGCTCTGGAAACACCATATATTTT. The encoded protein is CASSQRGSSGNTIYF.

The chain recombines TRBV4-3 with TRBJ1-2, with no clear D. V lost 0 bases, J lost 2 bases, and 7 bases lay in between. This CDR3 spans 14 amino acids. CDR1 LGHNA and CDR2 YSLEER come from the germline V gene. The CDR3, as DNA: TGCGCCAGCAGCCAAGATCTAATAAACTATGGCTACACCTTC. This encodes CASSQDLINYGYTF.

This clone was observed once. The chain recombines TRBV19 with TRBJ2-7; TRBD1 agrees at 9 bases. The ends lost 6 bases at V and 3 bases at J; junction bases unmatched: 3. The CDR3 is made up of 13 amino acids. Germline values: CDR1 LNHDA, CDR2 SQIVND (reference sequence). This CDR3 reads CASRETGGYEQYF. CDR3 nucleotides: TGTGCCAGTAGGGAGACAGGGGGCTACGAGCAGTACTTC. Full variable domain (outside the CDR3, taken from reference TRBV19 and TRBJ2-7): DGGITQSPKYLFRKEGQNVTLSCEQNLNHDAMYWYRQDPGQGLRLIYYSQIVNDFQKGDIAEGYSVSREKKESFPLTVTSAQKNPTAFYLCASRETGGYEQYFGPGTRLTVT.

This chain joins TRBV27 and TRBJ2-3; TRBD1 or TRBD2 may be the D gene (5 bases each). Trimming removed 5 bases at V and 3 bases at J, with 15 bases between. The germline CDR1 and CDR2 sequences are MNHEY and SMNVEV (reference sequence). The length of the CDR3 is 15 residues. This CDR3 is CASSPTGTQTDTQYF. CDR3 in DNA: TGTGCCAGCAGTCCCACCGGGACCCAGACAGATACGCAGTATTTT.

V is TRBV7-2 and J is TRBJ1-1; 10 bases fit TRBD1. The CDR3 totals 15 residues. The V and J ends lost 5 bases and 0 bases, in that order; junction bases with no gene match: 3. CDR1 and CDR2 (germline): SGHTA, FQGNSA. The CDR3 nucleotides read TGTGCCAGCAGCCCGGACAGGGGGATGAACACTGAAGCTTTCTTT. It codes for CASSPDRGMNTEAFF.